The 21 T cell receptor beta chains given below trace back to one sample, sequenced in a study of blood T cell repertoires in COVID-19. Profiled with immunoSEQ multiplex PCR; TCRdb holds only in-frame clones, not every one. The table has around 220,000 clones, under 85% seen once; the top ten hold roughly 4%. The sample was peripheral blood. Receptor source: a woman between 40 and 55 years old with active or convalescent COVID-19.

Here the CDR3 reads CSVEVGRTEAFF. The CDR3 DNA sequence: TGCAGCGTTGAGGTGGGGAGGACTGAAGCTTTCTTT. The chain employs TRBV29-1 and TRBJ1-1; D gene uncertain. CDR3 length: 12 amino acids. The V end lost 3 bases, the J end lost 5 bases, and 10 bases lay between the germline ends. The V gene's germline CDR1 is SQVTM and CDR2 ANQGSEA.

The V gene is TRBV9, the J gene TRBJ2-7; the match to TRBD1 covers 7 bases. With 4 bases clipped from V and 4 bases from J, the junction kept 8 bases outside the gene matches. There are 14 residues in the CDR3. The germline CDR1 and CDR2 sequences are SGDLS and YYNGEE. This CDR3 is CASSQTGERYEQYV. CDR3 in DNA: TGTGCCAGCAGCCAAACAGGGGAAAGGTACGAGCAGTACGTC.

The rearrangement links TRBV19 to TRBJ1-1; 8 bases map to TRBD1. The CDR3 is 14 residues long. V shed 4 bases and J 1 base; nucleotides not matched to a gene: 2. The germline gives CDR1 LNHDA, CDR2 SQIVND (reference sequence). This CDR3 is CASSTDRGNTEAFF. CDR3 DNA sequence: TGTGCCAGTAGTACCGACAGGGGGAACACTGAAGCTTTCTTT.

This chain connects TRBV5-1 to TRBJ2-3; 8 positions match TRBD2. Germline lookup yields CDR1 SGHRS and CDR2 YFSETQ. This CDR3 is 14 amino acids long. V lost 3 bases to trimming and J lost 3 bases; unmatched junction nucleotides: 3. The chain's CDR3 is CASSSGTRTDTQYF. CDR3 in DNA: TGCGCCAGCAGCTCCGGGACTAGAACAGATACGCAGTATTTT.

V and J are TRBV3-1 (or the pseudogene TRBV3-2) and TRBJ2-6; D not resolved. Germline CDR1 reads LGHDT; CDR2 reads YNNKEL (reference sequence). The CDR3 is made up of 17 amino acids. Trimming shortened V by 3 bases and J by 0 bases, and 12 bases separated the two germline ends. The CDR3 DNA reads as TGTGCCAGCAGCCATCGTCGTCTGAGCTCTGGGGCCAACGTCCTGACTTTC. Protein sequence: CASSHRRLSSGANVLTF.

The chain uses TRBV25-1 and TRBJ1-1; a weak D match, TRBD1 (5 bases). There are 14 residues in the CDR3. Germline-derived CDR1 and CDR2 are MGHDK and SYGVNS. V was trimmed by 2 bases and J by 5 bases, leaving 12 bases between them. The CDR3 nucleotides read TGTGCCAGCAGTGAAGCGGGGCGGGGAACTGAAGCTTTCTTT. Its translation: CASSEAGRGTEAFF.

The chain has TRBV7-3 and TRBJ2-7, with D tentatively TRBD1 (5 bases). Germline V gene sequence: CDR1 SGHTA, CDR2 FQGTGA. The CDR3 spans 15 residues. V was cut by 7 bases and J by 3 bases, with 19 bases left in between. The CDR3 loop reads CASTPMLPRGYEQYF. DNA for the CDR3: TGTGCCAGCACCCCAATGTTGCCTAGGGGCTACGAGCAGTACTTC.

The CDR3 nucleotides read TGTGCCAGCAGTCACCGGGACAGGGTTCATTCACCCCTCCACTTT. Translating gives CASSHRDRVHSPLHF. V usage is TRBV6-5 and J usage is TRBJ1-6; 9 bases match TRBD1. Germline V gene lookup returns CDR1 MNHEY and CDR2 SVGAGI. The CDR3 contains 15 residues. V trimming: 5 bases; J trimming: 8 bases; junction bases outside the gene matches: 7.

This chain connects TRBV4-1 to TRBJ2-5; 8 nucleotides agree with TRBD2. Looked up from germline, CDR1 is MGHRA and CDR2 is YSYEKL. The V gene end was trimmed by 1 base and the J gene end by 6 bases; junction bases not matched to a gene: 4. This CDR3 contains 14 residues. CDR3 in DNA: TGCGCCAGCAGCCAAGGAAGCGGGGGTAAGACCCAGTACTTC. This encodes CASSQGSGGKTQYF.

The chain combines TRBV9 with TRBJ1-1, with TRBD1 matching over 9 bases. CDR3 length equals 14 residues. Germline V gene lookup returns CDR1 SGDLS and CDR2 YYNGEE. The ends lost 4 bases at V and 6 bases at J; junction bases unmatched: 7. CDR3: CASSSRTGEAEAFF. CDR3 bases: TGTGCCAGCAGCTCCCGGACAGGGGAGGCTGAAGCTTTCTTT.

This sequence joins TRBV7-8 and TRBJ1-5; D call uncertain. V was shortened by 3 bases and J by 9 bases, with 9 bases between the two germline ends. This CDR3 has 12 amino acids. The V gene's germline CDR1 is SGHVS and CDR2 FQNEAQ. The CDR3, as DNA: TGTGCCAGCAGCTTTTTGTGGCCGCCCCAGCATTTT. It is translated as CASSFLWPPQHF. The complete variable domain, with remaining parts taken from reference TRBV7-8 and TRBJ1-5, reads GAGVSQSPRYKVAKRGQDVALRCDPISGHVSLFWYQQALGQGPEFLTYFQNEAQLDKSGLPSDRFFAERPEGSVSTLKIQRTQQEDSAVYLCASSFLWPPQHFGDGTRLSIL.

This clone was seen a single time. This chain connects TRBV11-3 to TRBJ1-1; D is undetermined. CDR3 length equals 15 residues. Germline loops: CDR1 SGHNT, CDR2 YENEEA. Trimming took off 5 bases at V and 6 bases at J, with 19 bases between the two ends. This CDR3 reads CASSPGVGSSAEAFF. In nucleotides, the CDR3 is TGTGCCAGCAGCCCTGGAGTGGGGAGTAGCGCTGAAGCTTTCTTT. The full variable domain, its missing parts supplied by reference TRBV11-3 and TRBJ1-1, is EAGVVQSPRYKIIEKKQPVAFWCNPISGHNTLYWYLQNLGQGPELLIRYENEEAVDDSQLPKDRFSAERLKGVDSTLKIQPAELGDSAVYLCASSPGVGSSAEAFFGQGTRLTVV.

The chain carries TRBV5-6 and TRBJ2-1; 11 nucleotides align to TRBD2. Per the germline V gene, CDR1 is SGHDT and CDR2 is YYEEEE. The V gene end was trimmed by 4 bases and the J gene end by 12 bases; junction bases not matched to a gene: 15. The CDR3 extends over 16 amino acids. This CDR3 reads CASSPLSGGAPIRQFF. As DNA, the CDR3 is TGTGCCAGCAGCCCCCTTAGCGGGGGGGCCCCGATCAGGCAGTTCTTC.

The chain couples TRBV6-1 to TRBJ2-5; no clear D gene. V was pared by 0 bases and J by 5 bases, with 10 bases between. The CDR3 has 14 amino acids. The germline V gene has CDR1 MNHNS and CDR2 SASEGT. The CDR3 nucleotides are TGTGCCAGCAGTGAAGCGAATTGGCCGGAGACCCAGTACTTC. Translation gives CASSEANWPETQYF.

In this sample, this clone turned up many times. J is TRBJ1-5 and V is TRBV4-1, with no clear D. Germline lookup yields CDR1 MGHRA and CDR2 YSYEKL. V was trimmed by 3 bases and J by 1 base, leaving 13 bases between them. The CDR3 runs 16 residues. CDR3 sequence reads: CASSQEGTWSNQPQHF. DNA for the CDR3: TGCGCCAGCAGCCAGGAGGGAACGTGGAGCAATCAGCCCCAGCATTTT.

This chain links TRBV27 with TRBJ1-1; a possible D gene is TRBD1 (6 bases). Germline V gene data show CDR1 as MNHEY and CDR2 as SMNVEV (reference sequence). The CDR3 has 14 residues. V lost 3 bases, J lost 7 bases, and 15 bases lay in between. CDR3 amino acids: CASSFTGTNFEAFF. CDR3 nucleotide sequence: TGTGCCAGCAGTTTCACCGGGACAAATTTTGAAGCTTTCTTT.

The CDR3, as DNA: TGTGCCTGGAGTTTAGCGGGGGCGATAACCTACGAGCAGTACTTC. Translation: CAWSLAGAITYEQYF. The chain is built from TRBV30 and TRBJ2-7, with 9 positions matching TRBD2. The CDR3 runs 15 residues. Germline CDR1 and CDR2: GTSNPN and SVGIG (reference sequence). Trimming took 2 bases from V and 2 from J; bases not matched to a gene: 7.

The chain uses TRBV27 and TRBJ1-4, with 7 positions matching TRBD1. This CDR3 region has 16 residues. The germline V gene has CDR1 MNHEY and CDR2 SMNVEV (reference sequence). Trimming took 5 bases from V and 0 from J; bases not matched to a gene: 6. The CDR3 protein is CASSGTGVSTNEKLFF. The CDR3 coding sequence is TGTGCCAGCAGTGGAACAGGGGTCTCAACTAATGAAAAACTGTTTTTT.

This clone was detected only a few times. The chain carries TRBV28 and TRBJ2-3; 9 bases are shared with TRBD2. V was pared by 4 bases and J by 2 bases, with 4 bases of the junction left unmatched. Per the germline V gene, CDR1 is MDHEN and CDR2 is SYDVKM. The CDR3 length is 15 residues. CDR3 in DNA: TGTGCCAGCAGTTCCAGCGGGGGGCACACAGATACGCAGTATTTT. Its protein is CASSSSGGHTDTQYF.

The chain joins TRBV28 to TRBJ2-7; possible D gene TRBD2, 5 bases. From germline, CDR1 is MDHEN and CDR2 SYDVKM. The CDR3 has 14 amino acids. V shed 4 bases and J shed 4 bases, with 14 bases lying between them. In DNA, the CDR3 is TGTGCCAGCAGTTCCCCCGGAGGTACTTACGAGCAGTACTTC. Protein: CASSSPGGTYEQYF.

CDR3: CASNGHGGYEKLFF. The CDR3 DNA follows: TGTGCCAGCAACGGACACGGGGGTTATGAAAAACTGTTTTTT. The chain couples TRBV28 to TRBJ1-4; D is possibly TRBD1 (5 bases). The CDR3 is 14 amino acids. Germline CDR1 is MDHEN and CDR2 is SYDVKM. Trimming pared 7 bases from V and 6 bases from J, leaving 15 bases between.